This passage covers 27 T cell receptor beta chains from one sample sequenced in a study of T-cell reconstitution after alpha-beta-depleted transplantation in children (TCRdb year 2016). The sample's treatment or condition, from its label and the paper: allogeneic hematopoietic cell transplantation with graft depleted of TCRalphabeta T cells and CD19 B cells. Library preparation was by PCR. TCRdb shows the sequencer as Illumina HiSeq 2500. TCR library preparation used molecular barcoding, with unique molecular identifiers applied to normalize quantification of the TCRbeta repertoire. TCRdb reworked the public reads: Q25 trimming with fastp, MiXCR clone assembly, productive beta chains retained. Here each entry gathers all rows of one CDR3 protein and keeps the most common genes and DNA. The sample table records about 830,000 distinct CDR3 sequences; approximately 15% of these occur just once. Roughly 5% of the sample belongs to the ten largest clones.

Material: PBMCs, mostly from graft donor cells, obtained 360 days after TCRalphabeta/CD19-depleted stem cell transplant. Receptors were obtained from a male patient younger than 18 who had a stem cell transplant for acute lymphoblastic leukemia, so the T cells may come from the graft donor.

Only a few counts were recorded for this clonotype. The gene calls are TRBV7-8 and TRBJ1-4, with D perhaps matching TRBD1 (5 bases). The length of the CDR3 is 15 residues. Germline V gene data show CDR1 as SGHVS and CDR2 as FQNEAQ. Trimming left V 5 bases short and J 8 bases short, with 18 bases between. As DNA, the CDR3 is TGTGCCAGCAGCCCCAACCGATGGGGCCGCGAAAAACTGTTTTTT. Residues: CASSPNRWGREKLFF.

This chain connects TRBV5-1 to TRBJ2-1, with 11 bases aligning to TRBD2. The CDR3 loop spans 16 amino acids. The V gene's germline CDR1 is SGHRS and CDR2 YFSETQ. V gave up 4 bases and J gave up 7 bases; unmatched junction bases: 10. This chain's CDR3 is CASSIQPSGRFNEQFF. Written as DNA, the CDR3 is TGCGCCAGCAGCATACAACCTAGCGGGAGGTTTAATGAGCAGTTCTTC.

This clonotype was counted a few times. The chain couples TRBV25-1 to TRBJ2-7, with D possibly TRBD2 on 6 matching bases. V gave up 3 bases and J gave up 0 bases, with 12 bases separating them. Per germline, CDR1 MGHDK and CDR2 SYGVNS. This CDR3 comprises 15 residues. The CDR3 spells CASSDPAGLSYEQYF. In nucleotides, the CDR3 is TGTGCCAGCAGTGACCCAGCGGGTCTCTCCTACGAGCAGTACTTC.

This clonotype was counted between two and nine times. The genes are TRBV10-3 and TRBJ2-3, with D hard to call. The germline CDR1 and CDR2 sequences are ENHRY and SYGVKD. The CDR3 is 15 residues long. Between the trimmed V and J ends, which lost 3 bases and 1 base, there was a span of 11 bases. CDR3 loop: CAISEGSGGTDTQYF. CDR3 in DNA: TGTGCCATCAGTGAAGGCTCGGGCGGCACAGATACGCAGTATTTT.

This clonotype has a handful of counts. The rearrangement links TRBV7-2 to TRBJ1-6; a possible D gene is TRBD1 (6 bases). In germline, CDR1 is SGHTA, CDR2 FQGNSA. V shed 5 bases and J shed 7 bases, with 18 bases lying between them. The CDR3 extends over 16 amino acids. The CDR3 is CASSQMGAGGNSPLHF. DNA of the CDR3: TGTGCCAGCAGCCAGATGGGGGCCGGGGGGAATTCACCCCTCCACTTT.

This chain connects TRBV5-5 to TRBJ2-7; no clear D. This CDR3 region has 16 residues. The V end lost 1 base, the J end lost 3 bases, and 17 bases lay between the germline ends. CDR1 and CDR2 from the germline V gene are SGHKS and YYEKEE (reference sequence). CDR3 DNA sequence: TGTGCCAGCAGCTTGCTTGGACGGCTCAACGGCTACGAGCAGTACTTC. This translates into CASSLLGRLNGYEQYF.

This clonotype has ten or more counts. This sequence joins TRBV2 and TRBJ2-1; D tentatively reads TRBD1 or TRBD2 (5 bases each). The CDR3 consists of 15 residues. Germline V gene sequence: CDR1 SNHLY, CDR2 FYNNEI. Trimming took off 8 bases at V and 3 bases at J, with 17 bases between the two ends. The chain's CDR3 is CASAPGPNIYNEQFF. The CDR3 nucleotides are TGTGCCAGCGCTCCGGGACCCAATATCTACAATGAGCAGTTCTTC.

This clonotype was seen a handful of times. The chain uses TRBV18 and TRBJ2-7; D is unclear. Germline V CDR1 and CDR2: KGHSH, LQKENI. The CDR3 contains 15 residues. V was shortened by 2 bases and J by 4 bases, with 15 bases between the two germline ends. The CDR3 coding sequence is TGTGCCAGCTCACCAGGAAGTCGAGACCGGTACGAGCAGTACTTC. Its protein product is CASSPGSRDRYEQYF.

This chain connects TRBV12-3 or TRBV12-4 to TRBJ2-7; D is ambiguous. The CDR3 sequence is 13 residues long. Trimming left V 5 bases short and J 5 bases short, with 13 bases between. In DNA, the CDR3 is TGTGCCAGCAGTCCCCCCGGGTCGGACGAGCAGTACTTC. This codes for CASSPPGSDEQYF.

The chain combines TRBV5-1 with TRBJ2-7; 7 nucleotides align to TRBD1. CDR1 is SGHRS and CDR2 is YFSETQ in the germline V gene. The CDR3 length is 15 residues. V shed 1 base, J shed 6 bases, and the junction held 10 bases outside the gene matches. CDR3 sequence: CASSLSAGGNGEQYF. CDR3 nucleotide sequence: TGCGCCAGCAGCTTGTCAGCAGGGGGTAACGGCGAGCAGTACTTC.

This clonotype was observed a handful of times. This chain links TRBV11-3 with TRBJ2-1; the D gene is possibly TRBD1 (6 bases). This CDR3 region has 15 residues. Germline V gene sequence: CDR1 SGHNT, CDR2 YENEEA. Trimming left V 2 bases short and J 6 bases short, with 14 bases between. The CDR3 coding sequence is TGTGCCAGCAGCTTATCTCGTCAGGGGCTCAATGAGCAGTTCTTC. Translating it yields CASSLSRQGLNEQFF.

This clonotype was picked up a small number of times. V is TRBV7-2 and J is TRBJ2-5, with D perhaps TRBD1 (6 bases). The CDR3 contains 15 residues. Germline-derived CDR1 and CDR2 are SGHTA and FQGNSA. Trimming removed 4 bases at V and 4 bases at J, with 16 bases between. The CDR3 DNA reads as TGTGCCAGCAGCTACTTCAGGGGACGGGGAGAGACCCAGTACTTC. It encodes CASSYFRGRGETQYF.

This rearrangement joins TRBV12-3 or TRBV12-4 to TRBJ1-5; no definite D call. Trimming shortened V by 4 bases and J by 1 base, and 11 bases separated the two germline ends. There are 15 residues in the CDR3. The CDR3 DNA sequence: TGTGCCAGCAGTTGGGCGACGGGGAGCAATCAGCCCCAGCATTTT. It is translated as CASSWATGSNQPQHF.

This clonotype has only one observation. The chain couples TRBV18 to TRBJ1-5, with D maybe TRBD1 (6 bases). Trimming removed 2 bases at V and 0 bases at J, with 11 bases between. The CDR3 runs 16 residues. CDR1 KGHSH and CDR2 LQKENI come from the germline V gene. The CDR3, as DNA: TGTGCCAGCTCACCAGTTAGGGGGGTTAGCAATCAGCCCCAGCATTTT. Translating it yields CASSPVRGVSNQPQHF.

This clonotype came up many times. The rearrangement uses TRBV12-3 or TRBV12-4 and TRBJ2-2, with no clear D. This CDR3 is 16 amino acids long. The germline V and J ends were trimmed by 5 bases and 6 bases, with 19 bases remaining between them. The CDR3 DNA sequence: TGTGCCAGCAGTCCGTTCAATACGGCCCGCGCCGGGGAGCTGTTTTTT. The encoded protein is CASSPFNTARAGELFF.

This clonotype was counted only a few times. This chain's CDR3 is CASSPGLEPDTQYF. For the CDR3, the DNA is TGTGCCAGCTCACCCGGACTAGAACCAGATACGCAGTATTTT. The chain couples TRBV18 to TRBJ2-3; 7 positions agree with TRBD2. This CDR3 has 14 residues. Germline V gives CDR1 KGHSH, CDR2 LQKENI. J lost 4 bases, V lost 3 bases, and 4 bases had no gene match.

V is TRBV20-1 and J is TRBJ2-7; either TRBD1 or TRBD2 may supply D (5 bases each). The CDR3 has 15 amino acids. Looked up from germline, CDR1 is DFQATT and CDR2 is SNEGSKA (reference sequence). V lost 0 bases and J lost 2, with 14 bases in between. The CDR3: CSARDPGTPTYEQYF. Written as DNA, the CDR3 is TGCAGTGCTAGAGATCCTGGGACCCCCACCTACGAGCAGTACTTC.

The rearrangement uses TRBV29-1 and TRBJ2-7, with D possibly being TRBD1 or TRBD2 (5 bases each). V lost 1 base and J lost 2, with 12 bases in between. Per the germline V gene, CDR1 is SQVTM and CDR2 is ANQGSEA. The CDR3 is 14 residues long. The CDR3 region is CSVEGVGETYEQYF. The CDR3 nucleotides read TGCAGCGTTGAAGGGGTGGGGGAAACCTACGAGCAGTACTTC.

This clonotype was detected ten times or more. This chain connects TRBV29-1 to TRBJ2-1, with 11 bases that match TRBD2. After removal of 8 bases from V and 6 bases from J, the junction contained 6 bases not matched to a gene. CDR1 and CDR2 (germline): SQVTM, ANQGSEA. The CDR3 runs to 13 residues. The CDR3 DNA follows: TGCAGCTCATTCGGGACTAGCGGCAATGAGCAGTTCTTC. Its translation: CSSFGTSGNEQFF.

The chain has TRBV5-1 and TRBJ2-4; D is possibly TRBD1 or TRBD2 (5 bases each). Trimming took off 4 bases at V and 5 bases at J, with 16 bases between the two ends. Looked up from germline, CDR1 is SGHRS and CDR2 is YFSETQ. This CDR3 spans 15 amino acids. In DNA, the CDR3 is TGCGCCAGCAGCCCCCCGGGACGGGGAGAAAACATTCAGTACTTC. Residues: CASSPPGRGENIQYF. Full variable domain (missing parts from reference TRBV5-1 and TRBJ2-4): KAGVTQTPRYLIKTRGQQVTLSCSPISGHRSVSWYQQTPGQGLQFLFEYFSETQRNKGNFPGRFSGRQFSNSRSEMNVSTLELGDSALYLCASSPPGRGENIQYFGAGTRLSVL.

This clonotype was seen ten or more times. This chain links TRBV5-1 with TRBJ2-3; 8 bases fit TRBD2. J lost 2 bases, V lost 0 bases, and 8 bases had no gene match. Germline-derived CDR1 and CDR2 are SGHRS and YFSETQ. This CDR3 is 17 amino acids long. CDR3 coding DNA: TGCGCCAGCAGCTTGGAGGGGACTAGTCTAGCCACAGATACGCAGTATTTT. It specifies CASSLEGTSLATDTQYF.

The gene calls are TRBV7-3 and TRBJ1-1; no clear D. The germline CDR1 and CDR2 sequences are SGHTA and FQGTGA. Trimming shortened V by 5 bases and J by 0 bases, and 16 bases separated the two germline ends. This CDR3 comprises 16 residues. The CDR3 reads CASSPWEGNMNTEAFF. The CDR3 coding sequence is TGTGCCAGCAGCCCATGGGAGGGCAACATGAACACTGAAGCTTTCTTT.

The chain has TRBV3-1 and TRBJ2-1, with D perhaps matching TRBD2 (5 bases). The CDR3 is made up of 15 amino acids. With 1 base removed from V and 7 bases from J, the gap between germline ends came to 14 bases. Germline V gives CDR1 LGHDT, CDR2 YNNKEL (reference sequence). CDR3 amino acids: CASSQGGMNKNEQFF. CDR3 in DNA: TGTGCCAGCAGCCAAGGAGGGATGAACAAGAATGAGCAGTTCTTC.

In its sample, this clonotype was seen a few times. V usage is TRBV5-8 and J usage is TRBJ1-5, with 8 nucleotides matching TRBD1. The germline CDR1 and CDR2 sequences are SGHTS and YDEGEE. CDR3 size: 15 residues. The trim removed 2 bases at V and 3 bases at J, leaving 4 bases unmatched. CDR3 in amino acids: CASSFGQGFNQPQHF. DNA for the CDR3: TGTGCCAGCAGCTTCGGACAGGGCTTCAATCAGCCCCAGCATTTT.

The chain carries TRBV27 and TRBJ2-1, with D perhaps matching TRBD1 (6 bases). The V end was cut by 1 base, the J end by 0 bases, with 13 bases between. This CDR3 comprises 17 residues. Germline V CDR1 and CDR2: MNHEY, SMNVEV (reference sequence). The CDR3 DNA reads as TGTGCCAGCAGTTTATTAACAAGGGGGAGCTCCTACAATGAGCAGTTCTTC. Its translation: CASSLLTRGSSYNEQFF.

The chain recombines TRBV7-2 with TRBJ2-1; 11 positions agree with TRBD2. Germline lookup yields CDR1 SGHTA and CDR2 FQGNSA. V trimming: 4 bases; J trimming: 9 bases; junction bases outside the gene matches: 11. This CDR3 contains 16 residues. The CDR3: CASSSLLAGAEGEQFF. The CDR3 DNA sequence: TGTGCCAGCAGCTCCCTACTAGCGGGAGCGGAGGGTGAGCAGTTCTTC.

CDR3 in DNA: TGCGCCAGCAGCTTGAGACCCGGGATGCAGTATTTT. Translating gives CASSLRPGMQYF. The chain combines TRBV5-1 with TRBJ2-3; perhaps TRBD2 as D (5 bases). The CDR3 extends over 12 amino acids. Trimming stripped 1 base from V and 11 bases from J, with 11 bases between. Germline CDR1 and CDR2: SGHRS and YFSETQ.